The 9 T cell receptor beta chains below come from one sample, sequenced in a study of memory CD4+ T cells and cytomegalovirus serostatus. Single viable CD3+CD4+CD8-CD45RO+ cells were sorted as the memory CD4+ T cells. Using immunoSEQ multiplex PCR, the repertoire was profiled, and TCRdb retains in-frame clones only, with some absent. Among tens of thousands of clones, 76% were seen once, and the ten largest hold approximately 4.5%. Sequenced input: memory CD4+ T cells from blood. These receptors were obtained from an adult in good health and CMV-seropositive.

The CDR3 reads CASSQGAVYEQYF. DNA of the CDR3: TGTGCCAGCAGCCAAGGGGCCGTCTACGAGCAGTACTTC. The chain combines TRBV4-2 with TRBJ2-7; D remains unclear. The CDR3 covers 13 residues. In germline, CDR1 is LGHNA, CDR2 YNFKEQ. Deletions cut 1 base from V and 3 bases from J, with 7 bases between.

The CDR3 sequence: CASSWTFTNYGYTF. CDR3 coding DNA: TGTGCCAGCAGCTGGACCTTTACTAACTATGGCTACACCTTC. The rearrangement links TRBV2 to TRBJ1-2; D is unclear. Germline V gene lookup returns CDR1 SNHLY and CDR2 FYNNEI. The CDR3 has 14 residues. V dropped 6 bases and J dropped 0 bases, with 11 bases sitting between them. The full variable domain, with the rest looked up from reference TRBV2 and TRBJ1-2, is EPEVTQTPSHQVTQMGQEVILRCVPISNHLYFYWYRQILGQKVEFLVSFYNNEISEKSEIFDDQFSVERPDGSNFTLKIRSTKLEDSAMYFCASSWTFTNYGYTFGSGTRLTVV.

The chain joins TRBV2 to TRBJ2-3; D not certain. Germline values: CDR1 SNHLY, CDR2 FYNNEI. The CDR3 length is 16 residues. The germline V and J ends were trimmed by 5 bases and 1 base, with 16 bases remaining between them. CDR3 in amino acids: CASSLSPTVGTDTQYF. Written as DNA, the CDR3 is TGTGCCAGCAGTTTGTCTCCCACTGTGGGCACAGATACGCAGTATTTT.

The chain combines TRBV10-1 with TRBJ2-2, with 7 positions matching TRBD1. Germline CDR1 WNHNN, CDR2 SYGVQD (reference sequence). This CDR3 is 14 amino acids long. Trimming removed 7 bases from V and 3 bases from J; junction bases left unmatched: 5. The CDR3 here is CASTAGGDTGELFF. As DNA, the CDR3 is TGCGCCAGCACTGCAGGGGGAGACACCGGGGAGCTGTTTTTT.

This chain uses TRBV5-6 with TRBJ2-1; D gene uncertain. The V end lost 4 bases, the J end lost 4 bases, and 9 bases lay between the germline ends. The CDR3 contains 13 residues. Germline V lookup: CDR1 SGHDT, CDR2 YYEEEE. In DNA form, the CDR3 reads TGTGCCAGCAGCCCCGACACTTACAATGAGCAGTTCTTC. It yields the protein CASSPDTYNEQFF.

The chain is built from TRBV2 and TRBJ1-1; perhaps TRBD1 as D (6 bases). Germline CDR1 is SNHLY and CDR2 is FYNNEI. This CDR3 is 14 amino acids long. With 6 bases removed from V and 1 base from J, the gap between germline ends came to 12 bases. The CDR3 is CASRADRTNTEAFF. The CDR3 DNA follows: TGTGCCAGCAGGGCGGACAGAACGAACACTGAAGCTTTCTTT.

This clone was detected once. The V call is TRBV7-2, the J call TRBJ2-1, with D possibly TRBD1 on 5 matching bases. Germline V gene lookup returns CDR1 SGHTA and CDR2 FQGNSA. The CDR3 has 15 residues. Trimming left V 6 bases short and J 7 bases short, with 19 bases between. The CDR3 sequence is CASRIKGLSINEQFF. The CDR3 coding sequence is TGTGCCAGCAGAATTAAGGGGTTAAGTATAAATGAGCAGTTCTTC.

CDR3 sequence: CASSVLARLASGETQYF. CDR3 DNA: TGTGCCAGCAGCGTACTAGCAAGACTAGCGAGCGGTGAGACCCAGTACTTC. This rearrangement joins TRBV11-1 to TRBJ2-5; 8 nucleotides agree with TRBD2. Trimming at V came to 5 bases and at J to 5 bases, leaving 16 bases not matched to a gene. The CDR3 sequence is 17 residues long. Germline CDR1 reads SGHAT; CDR2 reads FQDESV (reference sequence).

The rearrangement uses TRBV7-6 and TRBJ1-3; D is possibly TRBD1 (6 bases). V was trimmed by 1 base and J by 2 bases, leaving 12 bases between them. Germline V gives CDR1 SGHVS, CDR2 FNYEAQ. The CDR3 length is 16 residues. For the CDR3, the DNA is TGTGCCAGCAGCTTAGATCAACCAGGGGCTGGAAACACCATATATTTT. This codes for CASSLDQPGAGNTIYF.